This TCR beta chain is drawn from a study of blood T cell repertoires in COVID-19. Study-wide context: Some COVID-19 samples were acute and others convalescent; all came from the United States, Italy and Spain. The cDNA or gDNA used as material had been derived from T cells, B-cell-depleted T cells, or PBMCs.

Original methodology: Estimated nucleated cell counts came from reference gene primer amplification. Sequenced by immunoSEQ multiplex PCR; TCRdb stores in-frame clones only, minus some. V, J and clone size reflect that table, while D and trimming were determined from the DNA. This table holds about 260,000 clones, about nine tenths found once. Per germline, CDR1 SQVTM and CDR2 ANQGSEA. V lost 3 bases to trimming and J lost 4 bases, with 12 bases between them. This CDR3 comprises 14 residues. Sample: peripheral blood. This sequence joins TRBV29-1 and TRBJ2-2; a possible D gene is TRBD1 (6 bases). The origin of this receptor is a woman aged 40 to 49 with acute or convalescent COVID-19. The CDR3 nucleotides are TGCAGCGTTGATGCAGGGGTGGGCACCGGGGAGCTGTTTTTT. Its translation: CSVDAGVGTGELFF.